These 16 T cell receptor beta chains were all obtained from the same sample, sequenced in a study of shared clonotypes between healthy human individuals. Libraries were prepared by immunoSEQ multiplex PCR; TCRdb keeps only in-frame clonotypes and omits some of them. The data hold 2 million to 3 million clones, with roughly 93% observed a single time. Sequenced input: naive CD4+ T cells from PBMCs. The sample's subset: CD45RA+ positively selected. The source of these receptors is a man aged 18-30 years in good health. Some clones in this sample may be carry-over from other donors' samples.

The sample holds one count of this clone. The chain links TRBV5-8 to TRBJ1-2; D perhaps matches TRBD1 (5 bases). In germline, CDR1 is SGHTS, CDR2 YDEGEE. The CDR3 spans 14 residues. Trimming removed 4 bases at V and 4 bases at J, with 14 bases between. CDR3 sequence: CASSRGQGGYGYTF. Here the CDR3 DNA reads TGTGCCAGCAGCCGGGGCCAGGGTGGCTATGGCTACACCTTC.

The V call is TRBV9, the J call TRBJ2-1; 9 bases align to TRBD2. Germline values: CDR1 SGDLS, CDR2 YYNGEE. The CDR3 has 15 residues. V was pared by 3 bases and J by 3 bases, with 4 bases of the junction left unmatched. CDR3 residues: CASSEREARYNEQFF. CDR3 bases: TGTGCCAGCAGCGAGCGGGAGGCCCGCTACAATGAGCAGTTCTTC.

This chain uses TRBV13 with TRBJ2-1, with D tentatively TRBD2 (6 bases). This CDR3 is 20 amino acids long. The V end was cut by 5 bases, the J end by 0 bases, with 26 bases between. The germline CDR1 and CDR2 sequences are PRHDT and FYEKMQ (reference sequence). CDR3 amino acids: CASSHRPPRASASSYNEQFF. In nucleotides, the CDR3 is TGTGCCAGCAGCCACCGACCGCCCAGGGCTAGCGCGAGCTCCTACAATGAGCAGTTCTTC.

J is TRBJ1-6 and V is TRBV7-2, with a possible D match to TRBD1 (6 bases). CDR3 length: 15 residues. V dropped 6 bases and J dropped 8 bases, with 17 bases sitting between them. Germline V gene sequence: CDR1 SGHTA, CDR2 FQGNSA. The DNA of the CDR3 is TGTGCCAGCAGTTCAGGGGCCCCCATCTATTCACCCCTCCACTTT. It yields the protein CASSSGAPIYSPLHF.

The chain joins TRBV14 to TRBJ2-1; TRBD2 aligns across 10 bases. V lost 2 bases to trimming and J lost 4 bases; unmatched junction nucleotides: 8. Per germline, CDR1 SGHDN and CDR2 FVKESK. The CDR3 totals 17 residues. CDR3: CASSQIAGGSFYNEQFF. CDR3 in DNA: TGTGCCAGCAGCCAAATAGCGGGAGGATCCTTTTACAATGAGCAGTTCTTC.

This sequence joins TRBV5-1 and TRBJ2-1, with a weak D call TRBD2 (6 bases). The CDR3 covers 15 residues. V lost 3 bases and J 0 bases, leaving 10 bases between the germline ends. Germline CDR1 is SGHRS and CDR2 is YFSETQ. Written as DNA, the CDR3 is TGCGCCAGCAGCTCGGTAGCGGCCTCCTACAATGAGCAGTTCTTC. Translation: CASSSVAASYNEQFF.

The chain employs TRBV29-1 and TRBJ2-1, with TRBD2 matching 11 bases. The J segment lost 0 bases and the V segment lost 1 base, leaving 2 bases of the junction unmatched. CDR1 is SQVTM and CDR2 is ANQGSEA in the germline V gene. The CDR3 is 16 residues long. The CDR3 spells CSVEGTSGLSYNEQFF. For the CDR3, the DNA is TGCAGCGTTGAAGGGACTAGCGGGCTCTCCTACAATGAGCAGTTCTTC.

With regard to this clone: The sample carries other DNA sequences with the same CDR3. This rearrangement joins TRBV27 to TRBJ1-1; D remains ambiguous. In germline, CDR1 is MNHEY, CDR2 SMNVEV (reference sequence). Trimming shortened V by 3 bases and J by 1 base, and 6 bases separated the two germline ends. The CDR3 is 13 residues long. The DNA for the CDR3 is TGTGCCAGCAGTTTGACCCAGAACACTGAAGCTTTCTTT. Its protein product is CASSLTQNTEAFF.

This chain connects TRBV10-2 to TRBJ1-6, with 8 bases identical to TRBD1. CDR3 length: 13 amino acids. Trimming took 10 bases from V and 7 from J; bases not matched to a gene: 6. Germline V gives CDR1 WSHSY, CDR2 SAAADI. CDR3 region: CATRQGTNSPLHF. CDR3 coding DNA: TGCGCCACCAGACAGGGGACGAATTCACCCCTCCACTTT.

The table lists this clone with a few counts. This chain joins TRBV28 and TRBJ1-1; no firm D call. CDR1 MDHEN and CDR2 SYDVKM come from the germline V gene. The V end lost 6 bases, the J end lost 7 bases, and 12 bases lay between the germline ends. The CDR3 covers 12 residues. As DNA, the CDR3 is TGTGCCAGCAGACCCCGGTACGGTGAAGCTTTCTTT. Amino acid sequence: CASRPRYGEAFF.

This chain uses TRBV11-2 with TRBJ2-3, with D possibly being TRBD1 (6 bases). Trimming took 3 bases from V and 0 from J, leaving 13 bases between them. The CDR3 contains 16 residues. Germline-derived CDR1 and CDR2 are SGHAT and FQNNGV. Here the CDR3 reads CASSFTTGSSTDTQYF. CDR3 in DNA: TGTGCCAGCAGCTTTACGACAGGCTCTAGCACAGATACGCAGTATTTT. The entire variable domain, with the rest obtained from reference TRBV11-2 and TRBJ2-3, is as follows: EAGVAQSPRYKIIEKRQSVAFWCNPISGHATLYWYQQILGQGPKLLIQFQNNGVVDDSQLPKDRFSAERLKGVDSTLKIQPAKLEDSAVYLCASSFTTGSSTDTQYFGPGTRLTVL.

The chain carries TRBV2 and TRBJ2-1, with TRBD1 as a possible D gene (6 bases). The CDR3 runs to 14 residues. Trimming cost V 4 bases and J 5 bases, with 12 bases left between them. CDR1 and CDR2 from the germline V gene are SNHLY and FYNNEI. CDR3 protein: CASSAPTGNNEQFF. In DNA, the CDR3 is TGTGCCAGCAGTGCCCCAACAGGGAACAATGAGCAGTTCTTC.

The V and J genes are TRBV11-2 and TRBJ2-7; D not resolved. The CDR3 extends over 15 amino acids. The V gene lost 3 bases and the J gene lost 6 bases, with 18 bases spanning the gap. CDR1 and CDR2 (germline): SGHAT, FQNNGV. CDR3 DNA: TGTGCCAGCAGCTTGTCGAGTTTGGGGTACGGCGAGCAGTACTTC. It codes for CASSLSSLGYGEQYF.

This clone was recorded once. CDR3 bases: TGTGCCAGCAGCCAGGATCAACAGGGGCGGGCTAATGAAAAACTGTTTTTT. Its translation: CASSQDQQGRANEKLFF. The gene calls are TRBV14 and TRBJ1-4; 7 nucleotides align to TRBD1. The CDR3 consists of 17 residues. Germline V gene data show CDR1 as SGHDN and CDR2 as FVKESK. V gave up 3 bases and J gave up 3 bases; unmatched junction bases: 10.

The table lists this clone with a count of one. CDR3 sequence reads: CASSLPSAGPSYNEQFF. CDR3 DNA: TGTGCCAGCAGCCTCCCCTCAGCGGGCCCCTCCTACAATGAGCAGTTCTTC. The chain uses TRBV7-7 and TRBJ2-1; TRBD2 is a possible D gene (6 bases). Germline V gives CDR1 SSHAT, CDR2 FNYEAQ (reference sequence). The CDR3 sequence is 17 residues long. Between the trimmed V and J ends, which lost 5 bases and 0 bases, there was a span of 17 bases.

V gene TRBV11-3 combines with J gene TRBJ2-2; no definite D call. V was cut by 0 bases and J by 5 bases, with 16 bases left in between. This CDR3 has 17 residues. Germline V CDR1 and CDR2: SGHNT, YENEEA. The CDR3 protein is CASSLDLAASTTGELFF. The CDR3 nucleotides read TGTGCCAGCAGCTTAGATCTGGCGGCCAGTACTACCGGGGAGCTGTTTTTT.